These 10 T cell receptor beta chains were sequenced from one sample in a study of CD8 T cells in ankylosing spondylitis. A single record per CDR3 protein comes from TCRdb applying MiXCR to the 5' RACE reads. The table lists approximately 140,000 distinct CDR3 sequences, roughly 8% of them singletons. The sample comprised synovial fluid, either unsorted or a sorted T cell fraction (not recorded which). These TCRs come from a male donor with ankylosing spondylitis.

This clonotype has a count of ten or more. CDR3 sequence (DNA): TGCGCCAGCAGCTTGGTTGGGGGGAAAATGAACACTGAAGCTTTCTTT. It encodes CASSLVGGKMNTEAFF. The rearrangement joins TRBV5-1 to TRBJ1-1; TRBD1 is a possible D gene (5 bases). Germline CDR1 reads SGHRS; CDR2 reads YFSETQ. V was cut by 0 bases and J by 0 bases, with 12 bases left in between. The CDR3 loop spans 16 amino acids.

The chain joins TRBV6-1 to TRBJ1-3, with 8 bases fitting TRBD1. Germline CDR1 reads MNHNS; CDR2 reads SASEGT. This CDR3 has 16 residues. Unmatched junction bases numbered 8, after V lost 7 bases and J lost 0 bases. The CDR3 spells CASTNRGVNSGNTIYF. Here the CDR3 DNA reads TGTGCCAGCACCAACAGGGGGGTTAACTCTGGAAACACCATATATTTT.

J is TRBJ2-5 and V is TRBV20-1; possible D gene TRBD2, 6 bases. The germline V and J ends were trimmed by 5 bases and 7 bases, with 26 bases remaining between them. Per germline, CDR1 DFQATT and CDR2 SNEGSKA (reference sequence). This CDR3 region has 16 residues. The CDR3 reads CSADPSGRFYLGTQYF. The CDR3, as DNA: TGCAGTGCTGACCCCAGCGGGCGCTTTTACTTAGGGACCCAGTACTTC.

This clonotype turned up a few times. The J gene is TRBJ1-2, the V gene TRBV6-5; D not certain. With 2 bases removed from V and 8 bases from J, the gap between germline ends came to 9 bases. Per the germline V gene, CDR1 is MNHEY and CDR2 is SVGAGI. This CDR3 region has 12 residues. The CDR3 loop is CASSYHQGGYTF. The DNA for the CDR3 is TGTGCCAGCAGTTACCATCAAGGAGGCTACACCTTC.

About this clonotype: This may be a read error: a much more frequent sequence differs by one nucleotide. Since no conserved phenylalanine or tryptophan closes the CDR3, a read error is the likely cause. The V and J genes are TRBV5-1 and TRBJ1-1; no firm D call. The CDR3 totals 14 residues. The germline V and J ends were trimmed by 1 base and 2 bases, with 9 bases remaining between them. CDR1 SGHRS and CDR2 YFSETQ come from the germline V gene. In nucleotides, the CDR3 is TGCGCCAGCAGCTTGTTCACCTTTAACACTGAAGCTTTCCTT. As protein: CASSLFTFNTEAFL.

This clonotype was observed at least ten times. The chain is built from TRBV16 and TRBJ2-1; D is possibly TRBD1 (6 bases). Germline lookup yields CDR1 KGHSY and CDR2 FQNENV. This CDR3 region has 15 residues. Trimming cost V 0 bases and J 0 bases, with 6 bases left between them. The DNA of the CDR3 is TGTGCCAGCAGCCAATCAGGGGGCTCCTACAATGAGCAGTTCTTC. Its protein product is CASSQSGGSYNEQFF.

This clonotype was seen a few times. The chain is built from TRBV18 and TRBJ2-5; D is ambiguous. This CDR3 is 13 amino acids long. Trimming removed 6 bases from V and 5 bases from J, with 13 bases in between. The germline CDR1 and CDR2 sequences are KGHSH and LQKENI. Written as DNA, the CDR3 is TGTGCCAGCTCCCCCCCGATGGACGAGACCCAGTACTTC. It encodes CASSPPMDETQYF.

In this sample, this clonotype turned up many times. V usage is TRBV7-2 and J usage is TRBJ2-7, with D uncertain. Trimming left V 3 bases short and J 1 base short, with 7 bases between. Germline CDR1 SGHTA, CDR2 FQGNSA. The CDR3 covers 13 residues. For the CDR3, the DNA is TGTGCCAGCAGCTTGGACGGTTCCTACGAGCAGTACTTC. Translated: CASSLDGSYEQYF.

The chain combines TRBV7-2 with TRBJ1-2; D unclear. The CDR3 contains 13 residues. The germline V gene encodes CDR1 SGHTA and CDR2 FQGNSA. Trimming cost V 2 bases and J 13 bases, with 17 bases left between them. The CDR3 DNA sequence: TGTGCCAGCAGCTTACATTACAGCCCGATGGGCACCTTC. It codes for CASSLHYSPMGTF. Using reference TRBV7-2 and TRBJ1-2 for the parts outside the CDR3, the full variable domain is GAGVSQSPSNKVTEKGKDVELRCDPISGHTALYWYRQSLGQGLEFLIYFQGNSAPDKSGLPSDRFSAERTGGSVSTLTIQRTQQEDSAVYLCASSLHYSPMGTFGSGTRLTVV.

There are many counts of this clonotype. This chain links TRBV11-2 with TRBJ1-2; D is uncertain. The CDR3 runs to 15 residues. Germline lookup yields CDR1 SGHAT and CDR2 FQNNGV. Deletions cut 2 bases from V and 5 bases from J, with 15 bases between. The DNA of the CDR3 is TGTGCCAGCAGCTTAATTGAGCGGCCCGGGTATGGCTACACCTTC. Protein: CASSLIERPGYGYTF.